Listed here are 13 T cell receptor beta chains from one sample, sequenced in a study of breast tumors, draining lymph nodes, adjacent tissues. TCRdb used MiXCR to reprocess the multiplex PCR reads, holding one entry per CDR3 protein. This table holds approximately 28,000 distinct CDR3 sequences, about 63% found once. The sample was breast tumor tissue. Receptors were obtained from a female donor with breast cancer. Some clones in this sample may be carry-over from other donors' samples.

This sequence joins TRBV15 and TRBJ2-7, with TRBD1 matching 11 bases. Per the germline V gene, CDR1 is LNHNV and CDR2 is YYDKDF (reference sequence). CDR3 size: 15 residues. V was pared by 0 bases and J by 5 bases, with 3 bases of the junction left unmatched. In DNA, the CDR3 is TGTGCCACCAGCAGAGATCGGACAGGGGGCAACGAGCAGTACTTC. Translation gives CATSRDRTGGNEQYF.

The genes are TRBV11-2 and TRBJ1-6; D unresolved. CDR1 is SGHAT and CDR2 is FQNNGV in the germline V gene. The V end was cut by 1 base, the J end by 10 bases, with 11 bases between. This CDR3 contains 14 residues. The CDR3 sequence: CASSLAGGNSPLHF. The CDR3 DNA follows: TGTGCCAGCAGCTTAGCCGGAGGGAACTCACCCCTCCACTTT.

The chain carries TRBV20-1 and TRBJ2-5; the D gene is possibly TRBD2 (5 bases). From germline, CDR1 is DFQATT and CDR2 SNEGSKA (reference sequence). Trimming took off 5 bases at V and 2 bases at J, with 12 bases between the two ends. The CDR3 contains 13 residues. As DNA, the CDR3 is TGCAGTGCTCCGCGAGGAGGTCAAGAGACCCAGTACTTC. Protein sequence: CSAPRGGQETQYF.

Notes on this clonotype: A read error may produce the germline difference seen at one junction end. This chain joins TRBV7-3 and TRBJ2-1; TRBD2 agrees at 7 bases. Per the germline V gene, CDR1 is SGHTA and CDR2 is FQGTGA. The CDR3 runs 15 residues. DNA of the CDR3: TGTGCCAGCAGCCTATCGGGGGGAGAATACAATGAGCAGCTCTTC. Amino acids: CASSLSGGEYNEQLF.

This rearrangement joins TRBV7-9 to TRBJ2-1; D uncertain. The CDR3 length is 13 residues. Germline V gives CDR1 SEHNR, CDR2 FQNEAQ (reference sequence). Trimming removed 5 bases from V and 6 bases from J, with 11 bases in between. The DNA of the CDR3 is TGTGCCAGCAGCCCTACCGTGGGCAATGAGCAGTTCTTC. Amino acid sequence: CASSPTVGNEQFF.

The genes are TRBV20-1 and TRBJ1-6; tentative D call: TRBD1 (5 bases). V lost 6 bases and J lost 9, with 18 bases in between. Germline loops: CDR1 DFQATT, CDR2 SNEGSKA (reference sequence). The CDR3 is 14 amino acids. CDR3 in DNA: TGCAGTGCCACCTTGGGGGGAGTTGCTTCACCCCTCCACTTT. Its translation is CSATLGGVASPLHF.

The V and J genes are TRBV20-1 and TRBJ2-7, with a tentative D call TRBD1 (6 bases). V gave up 5 bases and J gave up 2 bases, with 28 bases separating them. This CDR3 region has 18 residues. The germline gives CDR1 DFQATT, CDR2 SNEGSKA (reference sequence). CDR3 loop: CSAPDSFLNYGYTYEQYF. The CDR3 region has the DNA TGCAGTGCTCCGGACAGTTTCCTCAACTATGGCTACACCTACGAGCAGTACTTC.

J is TRBJ1-6 and V is TRBV7-8; D remains unclear. V was pared by 5 bases and J by 5 bases, with 13 bases between. Germline V lookup: CDR1 SGHVS, CDR2 FQNEAQ. The CDR3 runs to 15 residues. For the CDR3, the DNA is TGTGCCAGCAGCAACTCCGGGGTGAATAATTCACCCCTCCACTTT. This translates into CASSNSGVNNSPLHF.

This clonotype has only a few counts. The V and J genes are TRBV5-1 and TRBJ2-7; 8 bases align to TRBD1. The CDR3 is made up of 14 amino acids. Trimming cost V 8 bases and J 1 base; bases outside gene matches: 8. Germline CDR1 and CDR2: SGHRS and YFSETQ. The CDR3 region is CASTTGANSYEQYF. As DNA, the CDR3 is TGCGCCAGTACGACAGGGGCTAATTCCTACGAGCAGTACTTC.

V is TRBV3-1 and J is TRBJ2-7; 10 bases agree with TRBD1. Germline loops: CDR1 LGHDT, CDR2 YNNKEL (reference sequence). V dropped 4 bases and J dropped 3; count of bases not matched to a gene: 6. This CDR3 is 15 amino acids long. As DNA, the CDR3 is TGTGCCAGCAGCCTAAGACAGGGGGCGTTCTACGAGCAGTACTTC. Its translation: CASSLRQGAFYEQYF.

This clonotype was detected many times. Given a much more abundant clone one base away, this may be a read error. The chain employs TRBV19 and TRBJ1-5; maybe TRBD1 (6 bases). CDR1 is LNHDA and CDR2 is SQIVND in the germline V gene (reference sequence). The CDR3 totals 16 residues. The CDR3, as DNA: TGTACCAGTAGCCCGGGGGCAGTTTATAGCAATCAGCCCCAGCATTTT. Translating gives CTSSPGAVYSNQPQHF.

This clonotype has a single count. The J gene is TRBJ2-5, the V gene TRBV12-3 or TRBV12-4; 7 bases agree with TRBD2. J lost 5 bases, V lost 3 bases, and 9 bases had no gene match. The CDR3 sequence is 15 residues long. Here the CDR3 DNA reads TGTGCCAGCAGTTTGGCGGGAGAATTGAGGGAGACCCAGTACTTC. Translating gives CASSLAGELRETQYF.

By its share, this clonotype is medium-sized (0.01 to 0.1%). The chain has TRBV7-9 and TRBJ2-1, with TRBD1 matching over 7 bases. CDR1 is SEHNR, CDR2 FQNEAQ, per germline (reference sequence). The CDR3 loop spans 15 amino acids. Trimming removed 5 bases from V and 4 bases from J; junction bases left unmatched: 8. CDR3 residues: CASSNGQGVYNEQFF. In nucleotides, the CDR3 is TGTGCCAGCAGCAACGGCCAGGGGGTGTACAATGAGCAGTTCTTC. Looking up the rest from reference TRBV7-9 and TRBJ2-1 gives the full variable domain: DTGVSQNPRHKITKRGQNVTFRCDPISEHNRLYWYRQTLGQGPEFLTYFQNEAQLEKSRLLSDRFSAERPKGSFSTLEIQRTEQGDSAMYLCASSNGQGVYNEQFFGPGTRLTVL.